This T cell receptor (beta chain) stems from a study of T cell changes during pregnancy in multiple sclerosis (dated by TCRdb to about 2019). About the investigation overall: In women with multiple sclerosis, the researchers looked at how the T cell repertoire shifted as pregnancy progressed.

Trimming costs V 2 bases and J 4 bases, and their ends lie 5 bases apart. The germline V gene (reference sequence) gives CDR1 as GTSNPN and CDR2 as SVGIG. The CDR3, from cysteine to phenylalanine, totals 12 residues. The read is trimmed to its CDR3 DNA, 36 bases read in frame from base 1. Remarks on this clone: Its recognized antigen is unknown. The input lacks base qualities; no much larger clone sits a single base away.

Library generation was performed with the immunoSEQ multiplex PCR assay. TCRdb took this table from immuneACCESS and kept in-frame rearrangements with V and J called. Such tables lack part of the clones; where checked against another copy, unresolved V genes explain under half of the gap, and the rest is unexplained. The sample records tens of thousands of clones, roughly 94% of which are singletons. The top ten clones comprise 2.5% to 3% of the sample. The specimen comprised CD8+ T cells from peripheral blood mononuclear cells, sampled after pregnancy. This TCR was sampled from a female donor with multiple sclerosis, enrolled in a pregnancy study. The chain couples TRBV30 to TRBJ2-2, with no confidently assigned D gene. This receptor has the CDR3 CAWSWATGELFF. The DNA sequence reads TGTGCCTGGAGTTGGGCCACCGGGGAGCTGTTTTTT.